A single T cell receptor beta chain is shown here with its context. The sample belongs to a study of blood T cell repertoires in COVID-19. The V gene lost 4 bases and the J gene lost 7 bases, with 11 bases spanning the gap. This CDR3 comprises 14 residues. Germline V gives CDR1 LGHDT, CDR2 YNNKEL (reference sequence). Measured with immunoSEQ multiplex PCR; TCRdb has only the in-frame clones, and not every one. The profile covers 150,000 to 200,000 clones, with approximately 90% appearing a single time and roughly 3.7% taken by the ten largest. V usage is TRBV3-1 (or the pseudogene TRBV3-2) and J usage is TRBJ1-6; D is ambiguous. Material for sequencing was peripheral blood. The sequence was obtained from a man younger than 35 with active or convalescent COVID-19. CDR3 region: CASSLREVNSPLHF. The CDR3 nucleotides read TGTGCCAGCAGCCTGAGGGAAGTCAATTCACCCCTCCACTTT.